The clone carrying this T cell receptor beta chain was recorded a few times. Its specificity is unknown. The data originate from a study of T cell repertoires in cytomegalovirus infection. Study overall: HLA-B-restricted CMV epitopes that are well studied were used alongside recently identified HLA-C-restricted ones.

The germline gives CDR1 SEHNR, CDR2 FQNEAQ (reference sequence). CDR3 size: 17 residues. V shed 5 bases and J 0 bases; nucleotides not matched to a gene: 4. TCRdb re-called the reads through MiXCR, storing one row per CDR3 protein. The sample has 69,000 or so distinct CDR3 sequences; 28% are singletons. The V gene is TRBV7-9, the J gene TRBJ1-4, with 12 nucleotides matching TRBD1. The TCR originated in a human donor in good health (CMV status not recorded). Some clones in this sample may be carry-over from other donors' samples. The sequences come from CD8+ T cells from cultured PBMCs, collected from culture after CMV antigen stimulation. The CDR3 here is CASSAGTGGATNEKLFF. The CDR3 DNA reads TGTGCCAGCAGCGCCGGGACAGGGGGCGCAACTAATGAAAAACTGTTTTTT.